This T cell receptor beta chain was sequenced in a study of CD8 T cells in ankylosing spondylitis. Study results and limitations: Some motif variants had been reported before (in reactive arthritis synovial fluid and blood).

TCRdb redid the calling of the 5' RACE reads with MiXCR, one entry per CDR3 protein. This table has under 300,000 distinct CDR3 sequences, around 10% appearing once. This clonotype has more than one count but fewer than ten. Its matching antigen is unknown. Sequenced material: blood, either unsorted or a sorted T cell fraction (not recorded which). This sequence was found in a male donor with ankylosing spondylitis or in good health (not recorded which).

Here the CDR3 reads CASSTGRGAGANVLTF. CDR3 sequence (DNA): TGTGCCAGCAGTACGGGTAGGGGAGCTGGGGCCAACGTCCTGACTTTC. The V and J genes are TRBV12-3 or TRBV12-4 and TRBJ2-6; TRBD1 or TRBD2 may be the D gene (5 bases each). V lost 5 bases and J lost 2, with 13 bases in between. CDR3 size: 16 residues.